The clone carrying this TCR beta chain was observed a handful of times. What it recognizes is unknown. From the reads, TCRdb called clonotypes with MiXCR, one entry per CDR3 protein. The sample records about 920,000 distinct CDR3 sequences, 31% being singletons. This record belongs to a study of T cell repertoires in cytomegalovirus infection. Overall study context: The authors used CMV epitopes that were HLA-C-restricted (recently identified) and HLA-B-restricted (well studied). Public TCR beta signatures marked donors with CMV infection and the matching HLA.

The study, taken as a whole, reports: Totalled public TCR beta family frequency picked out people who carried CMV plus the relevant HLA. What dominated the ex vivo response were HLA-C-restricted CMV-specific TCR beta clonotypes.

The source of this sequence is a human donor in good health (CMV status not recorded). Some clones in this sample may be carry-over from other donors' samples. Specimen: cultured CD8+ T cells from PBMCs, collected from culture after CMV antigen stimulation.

The CDR3 here is CASFGPSSAGNTIYF. The DNA of the CDR3 is TGTGCCAGCTTTGGGCCTAGCTCTGCCGGAAACACCATATATTTT. This chain links TRBV6-2 or TRBV6-3 with TRBJ1-3; no clear D. This CDR3 contains 15 residues. Germline V gene lookup returns CDR1 MNHEY and CDR2 SVGEGT. The germline V and J ends were trimmed by 8 bases and 4 bases, with 18 bases remaining between them.